The sequence of this T cell receptor beta chain was determined in a study of blood T cells in healthy people across ages. Broader study findings: Because donor CMV status was unknown, expanded clonotype changes were possibly confounded.

The authors ran a second PCR of roughly 6 to 11 cycles using a sample-barcoded 5' primer and a J-beta primer mix. MiXCR, run by TCRdb on the 5' RACE reads, gives a single entry per CDR3 protein. The data show some 1.6 million distinct CDR3 sequences, with about 32% seen just once and around 11% held by the top ten. V shed 6 bases and J shed 2 bases, with 14 bases lying between them. This CDR3 has 14 residues. This clonotype has only one observation. Its specificity is not known. Sequencing was performed on blood. The J gene is TRBJ2-7, the V gene TRBV12-3 or TRBV12-4; tentative D call: TRBD1 (5 bases). This TCR was sampled from a woman aged 25 to 39 in good health. The CDR3 sequence: CASRHTTETYEQYF. In DNA form, the CDR3 reads TGTGCCAGCAGACACACGACAGAGACCTACGAGCAGTACTTC.